The present T cell receptor beta chain was sequenced within a study of regulatory T cells in long-lasting Graves disease. General observations from the study: Having few samples may have compromised the accuracy. Newly diagnosed disease favored TRBV20-1 and TRBJ2-1 over persistent disease.

Both iRepertoire HTBI primers and Arm-PCR of CDR3 regions were used to build the TCR beta libraries. MiXCR, applied by TCRdb to the multiplex PCR reads, yields one record per CDR3 protein. The table lists around 450,000 distinct CDR3 sequences, around a fifth of them singletons, with 6.5% to 9% in the top ten. Documented time point: persistent/refractory GD, antithyroid drugs over 5 years with positive TRAb. With RNA extracted from PBMCs as input, the TCR library was made. In this sample, this clonotype turned up a few times. Its target is not known. Per germline, CDR1 SGHRS and CDR2 YFSETQ. With 0 bases clipped from V and 4 bases from J, the junction kept 9 bases outside the gene matches. The length of the CDR3 is 18 residues.

The TCR was taken from a female donor with Graves disease. The material sequenced was peripheral blood mononuclear cells (PBMCs), taken when the disease was refractory, from a patient treated with antithyroid drugs. The chain has TRBV5-1 and TRBJ2-6; 8 bases are a match to TRBD1. CDR3 DNA sequence: TGCGCCAGCAGCTTGGAAGTGGCGACAGGGGACGGGGCCAACGTCCTGACTTTC. Its translation is CASSLEVATGDGANVLTF.